What follows are 15 T cell receptor beta chains derived from one specimen sequenced in a study of blood T cell repertoires in COVID-19. Some clones are missing from TCRdb's copy, which holds only in-frame ones; the method was immunoSEQ multiplex PCR. The sample carries 35,000 to 50,000 clones, 80% to 90% recorded once. Sequencing was performed on peripheral blood. The receptors derive from a woman older than 75 with acute or convalescent COVID-19.

The chain has TRBV5-1 and TRBJ1-1; weak D call: TRBD1 (5 bases). Looked up from germline, CDR1 is SGHRS and CDR2 is YFSETQ. V lost 3 bases, J lost 1 base, and 10 bases lay in between. The CDR3 has 14 amino acids. The CDR3 loop is CASSSSDTNTEAFF. DNA for the CDR3: TGCGCCAGCAGCTCCTCGGACACGAACACTGAAGCTTTCTTT. The full variable domain, rest sourced from reference TRBV5-1 and TRBJ1-1, is KAGVTQTPRYLIKTRGQQVTLSCSPISGHRSVSWYQQTPGQGLQFLFEYFSETQRNKGNFPGRFSGRQFSNSRSEMNVSTLELGDSALYLCASSSSDTNTEAFFGQGTRLTVV.

V usage is TRBV5-1 and J usage is TRBJ2-7; D uncertain. Germline CDR1 reads SGHRS; CDR2 reads YFSETQ. This CDR3 comprises 15 residues. V shed 1 base and J shed 0 bases, with 11 bases lying between them. For the CDR3, the DNA is TGCGCCAGCAGCTTGTCATCTCTAAGCTCCTACGAGCAGTACTTC. Protein product: CASSLSSLSSYEQYF.

The chain carries TRBV6-5 and TRBJ1-3; a possible D gene is TRBD1 (5 bases). Trimming removed 2 bases at V and 3 bases at J, with 5 bases between. CDR1 and CDR2 from the germline V gene are MNHEY and SVGAGI. The CDR3 contains 13 residues. The CDR3 DNA reads TGTGCCAGCAGTTACGACAGTGGAAACACCATATATTTT. Translated: CASSYDSGNTIYF.

The chain carries TRBV14 and TRBJ2-5; 9 bases line up with TRBD2. V trimming: 4 bases; J trimming: 2 bases; junction bases outside the gene matches: 11. CDR1 is SGHDN and CDR2 is FVKESK in the germline V gene. The CDR3 sequence is 17 residues long. This CDR3 is CASSPRTSGLKQETQYF. The CDR3 coding sequence is TGTGCCAGCAGCCCTCGTACTAGCGGGTTAAAACAAGAGACCCAGTACTTC.

This clone was counted a few times. The chain employs TRBV9 and TRBJ1-1, with D maybe TRBD1 (5 bases). CDR1 and CDR2 (germline): SGDLS, YYNGEE. The V gene lost 0 bases and the J gene lost 3 bases, with 15 bases spanning the gap. The CDR3 sequence is 16 residues long. This CDR3 reads CASSVAGGGEDTEAFF. The CDR3, as DNA: TGTGCCAGCAGCGTAGCTGGGGGGGGAGAAGACACTGAAGCTTTCTTT.

The chain has TRBV6-5 and TRBJ1-1, with TRBD1 matching over 7 bases. Germline CDR1 reads MNHEY; CDR2 reads SVGAGI. CDR3 length equals 12 residues. Losses at the gene ends were 5 bases for V and 4 bases for J; bases not matched to a gene: 1. CDR3 sequence (DNA): TGTGCCAGCAGTCGGACAGGCACTGAAGCTTTCTTT. This encodes CASSRTGTEAFF.

CDR3 amino acids: CASSSLSDRGTEAFF. In nucleotides, the CDR3 is TGTGCCAGCAGTTCCCTCTCCGACAGGGGGACTGAAGCTTTCTTT. The V gene is TRBV27, the J gene TRBJ1-1; 9 bases line up with TRBD1. Per the germline V gene, CDR1 is MNHEY and CDR2 is SMNVEV (reference sequence). The length of the CDR3 is 15 residues. With 4 bases clipped from V and 5 bases from J, the junction kept 8 bases outside the gene matches.

CDR3 nucleotide sequence: TGTGCCAGCAGTTTTAGGGGGGGTCAGCCCCAGCATTTT. Encoded protein: CASSFRGGQPQHF. This chain joins TRBV27 and TRBJ1-5, with a tentative D call TRBD1 (6 bases). V lost 3 bases and J lost 6, with 9 bases in between. This CDR3 has 13 residues. The germline gives CDR1 MNHEY, CDR2 SMNVEV (reference sequence).

The V gene is TRBV5-1, the J gene TRBJ2-2, with 8 bases aligning to TRBD1. CDR1 SGHRS and CDR2 YFSETQ come from the germline V gene. The CDR3 has 16 amino acids. Losses at the gene ends were 1 base for V and 1 base for J; bases not matched to a gene: 3. This CDR3 reads CASSLRQGQNTGELFF. Here the CDR3 DNA reads TGCGCCAGCAGCTTGCGACAGGGGCAGAACACCGGGGAGCTGTTTTTT.

This chain uses TRBV11-2 with TRBJ2-5; D is perhaps TRBD1 (5 bases). V lost 0 bases and J lost 1, with 9 bases in between. The CDR3 contains 15 residues. Germline values: CDR1 SGHAT, CDR2 FQNNGV. CDR3 sequence reads: CASSLDRTGQETQYF. The CDR3 DNA is TGTGCCAGCAGCTTAGATCGCACAGGCCAAGAGACCCAGTACTTC.

This chain links TRBV12-3 or TRBV12-4 with TRBJ1-1; D perhaps matches TRBD1 (5 bases). The CDR3 totals 13 residues. The ends were cut back, 3 bases at V and 10 bases at J, with 15 bases in the middle. This chain's CDR3 is CASSLGYRRGAFF. The CDR3 DNA follows: TGTGCCAGCAGTTTGGGTTACAGGAGAGGAGCTTTCTTT.

The chain couples TRBV6-6 to TRBJ2-5, with D tentatively TRBD2 (6 bases). The V end lost 10 bases, the J end lost 5 bases, and 14 bases lay between the germline ends. There are 12 residues in the CDR3. Germline V gene data show CDR1 as MNHNY and CDR2 as SVGAGI (reference sequence). CDR3 amino acids: CATSSVGETQYF. For the CDR3, the DNA is TGTGCCACGTCTAGCGTCGGGGAGACCCAGTACTTC.

The rearrangement joins TRBV5-1 to TRBJ1-2, with a possible D match to TRBD1 (6 bases). The length of the CDR3 is 16 residues. Germline CDR1 is SGHRS and CDR2 is YFSETQ. The V and J ends lost 3 bases and 4 bases respectively, with 19 bases between them. The CDR3 spells CASSWAPGGEGYGYTF. The CDR3 DNA is TGCGCCAGCAGCTGGGCGCCGGGGGGCGAGGGCTATGGCTACACCTTC.

The chain recombines TRBV7-6 with TRBJ2-3, with 7 positions matching TRBD1. Looked up from germline, CDR1 is SGHVS and CDR2 is FNYEAQ. The CDR3 totals 16 residues. With 5 bases clipped from V and 4 bases from J, the junction kept 12 bases outside the gene matches. CDR3 sequence: CASSPFRQGGSDTQYF. CDR3 DNA: TGTGCCAGCAGCCCCTTTCGACAGGGCGGTTCAGATACGCAGTATTTT.

J is TRBJ2-2 and V is TRBV3-1 (or the pseudogene TRBV3-2); the match to TRBD1 covers 10 bases. Trimming took 8 bases from V and 2 from J; bases not matched to a gene: 5. The CDR3 spans 15 residues. Looked up from germline, CDR1 is LGHDT and CDR2 is YNNKEL (reference sequence). The CDR3 nucleotides read TGTGCCAGCTCGCGGACAGGGGGTAACACCGGGGAGCTGTTTTTT. This sequence encodes CASSRTGGNTGELFF.